This T cell receptor (beta chain) comes out of a study of control samples from healthy donors and cancer patients. Libraries were prepared by immunoSEQ multiplex PCR; TCRdb keeps only in-frame clonotypes and omits some of them. The data hold 90,000 to 130,000 clones, with roughly 79% observed a single time. CDR3 size: 17 residues. V lost 2 bases, J lost 3 bases, and 17 bases lay in between. Germline-derived CDR1 and CDR2 are MGHRA and YSYEKL. This clone has only a few counts. The sequence was collected from a man younger than 35 in good health. The material sequenced was blood. The V and J genes are TRBV4-1 and TRBJ1-3; D gene uncertain. In DNA, the CDR3 is TGCGCCAGCAGCCAACCCCTCCGGGGAGTCCTTGGAAACACCATATATTTT. Its protein is CASSQPLRGVLGNTIYF.